The present T cell receptor beta chain was sequenced within a study of blood T cell repertoires in COVID-19. The overall study: Spain, Italy and the United States supplied samples that represented acute and convalescent COVID-19. The cDNA or gDNA used as material had been derived from T cells, B-cell-depleted T cells, or PBMCs.

The CDR3 covers 17 residues. V dropped 5 bases and J dropped 0 bases, with 14 bases sitting between them. CDR1 and CDR2 (germline): MNHEY, SMNVEV (reference sequence). Per the original methods: Amplified reference gene primers provided the basis for estimating nucleated cell counts. TCRdb's copy holds only in-frame clones and misses some; the assay was immunoSEQ multiplex PCR. For V, J and clone size, that table is used; D and trimming come from the DNA. The table lists 200,000 to 250,000 clones, less than 85% of them singletons. J is TRBJ2-6 and V is TRBV27, with D perhaps TRBD1 (6 bases). The material sequenced was peripheral blood. This receptor was identified in a woman aged 80 or over with acute or convalescent COVID-19. CDR3 nucleotide sequence: TGTGCCAGCAGTACCGGGACACTGACCTCTGGGGCCAACGTCCTGACTTTC. Translating gives CASSTGTLTSGANVLTF.